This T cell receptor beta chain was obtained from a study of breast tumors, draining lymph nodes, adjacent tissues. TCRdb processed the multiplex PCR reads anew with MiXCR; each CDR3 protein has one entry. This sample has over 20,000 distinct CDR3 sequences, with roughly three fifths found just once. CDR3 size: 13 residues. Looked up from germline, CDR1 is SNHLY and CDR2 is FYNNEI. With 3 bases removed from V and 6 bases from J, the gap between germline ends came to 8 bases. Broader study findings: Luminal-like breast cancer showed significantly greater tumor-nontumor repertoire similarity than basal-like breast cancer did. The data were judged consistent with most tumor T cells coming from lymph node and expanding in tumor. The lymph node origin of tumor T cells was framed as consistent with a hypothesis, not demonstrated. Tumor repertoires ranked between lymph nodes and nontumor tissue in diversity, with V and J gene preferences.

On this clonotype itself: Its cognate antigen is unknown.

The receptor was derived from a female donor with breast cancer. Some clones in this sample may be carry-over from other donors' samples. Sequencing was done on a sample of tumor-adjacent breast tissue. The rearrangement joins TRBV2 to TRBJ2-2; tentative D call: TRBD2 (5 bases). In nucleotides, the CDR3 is TGTGCCAGCAGTGACCGAGGGTCCGGGGAGCTGTTTTTT. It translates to CASSDRGSGELFF.